Following are 14 T cell receptor beta chains from one sample sequenced in a study of blood T cell repertoires in COVID-19. Some clones are missing from TCRdb's copy, which holds only in-frame ones; the method was immunoSEQ multiplex PCR. The repertoire holds approximately 300,000 clones, with around 86% as singletons. Sequenced sample: peripheral blood. These receptors came from a woman in her 50s with acute or convalescent COVID-19.

This clone appeared once. The rearrangement uses TRBV5-4 and TRBJ2-1; 10 bases fit TRBD2. The length of the CDR3 is 13 residues. CDR1 and CDR2 from the germline V gene are SGHNT and YYREEE (reference sequence). The trim removed 5 bases at V and 8 bases at J, leaving 4 bases unmatched. CDR3 protein: CASRAGGPYEQFF. As DNA, the CDR3 is TGTGCCAGCAGAGCGGGAGGGCCGTATGAGCAGTTCTTC.

J is TRBJ1-1 and V is TRBV11-3; D is possibly TRBD1 (5 bases). The length of the CDR3 is 14 residues. CDR1 is SGHNT and CDR2 is YENEEA in the germline V gene. The ends were cut back, 1 base at V and 3 bases at J, with 9 bases in the middle. Here the CDR3 DNA reads TGTGCCAGCAGCTTAGCGGGGGGGGACACTGAAGCTTTCTTT. Translating gives CASSLAGGDTEAFF.

The chain uses TRBV21-1 and TRBJ1-5; TRBD1 is taken as the D call from the table, unchecked against the DNA. TRBV21-1 is deemed a pseudogene. The CDR3 covers 21 residues. In nucleotides, the CDR3 is TGTGCCAGCAGCACACTAGGGGACAGGGACCCCTTCGTTTATAGCAATCAGCCCCAGCATTTT. Amino acid sequence: CASSTLGDRDPFVYSNQPQHF.

This chain uses TRBV18 with TRBJ2-1; possibly TRBD2 for D (5 bases). Germline V gene data show CDR1 as KGHSH and CDR2 as LQKENI. The CDR3 extends over 12 amino acids. V lost 3 bases, J lost 10 bases, and 10 bases lay in between. CDR3 sequence: CASSPRVGEQFF. CDR3 nucleotide sequence: TGTGCCAGCTCACCGCGGGTTGGCGAGCAGTTCTTC. Full variable domain (outside the CDR3, taken from reference TRBV18 and TRBJ2-1): NAGVMQNPRHLVRRRGQEARLRCSPMKGHSHVYWYRQLPEEGLKFMVYLQKENIIDESGMPKERFSAEFPKEGPSILRIQQVVRGDSAAYFCASSPRVGEQFFGPGTRLTVL.

The chain combines TRBV6-1 with TRBJ2-5; the D gene is possibly TRBD2 (6 bases). V was pared by 3 bases and J by 4 bases, with 15 bases between. The CDR3 runs 15 residues. Per the germline V gene, CDR1 is MNHNS and CDR2 is SASEGT. The CDR3 sequence: CASSDLEGRGETQYF. The CDR3 region has the DNA TGTGCCAGCAGTGATTTGGAGGGCCGGGGAGAGACCCAGTACTTC.

V and J are TRBV28 and TRBJ2-3, with TRBD2 matching over 8 bases. V shed 4 bases and J 6 bases; nucleotides not matched to a gene: 12. The CDR3 extends over 16 amino acids. Per the germline V gene, CDR1 is MDHEN and CDR2 is SYDVKM. The CDR3 loop is CASSYTLPPGGDTQYF. CDR3 DNA sequence: TGTGCCAGCAGTTACACACTTCCTCCGGGGGGGGATACGCAGTATTTT.

V is TRBV19 and J is TRBJ2-4, with TRBD2 as a possible D gene (6 bases). Trimming left V 7 bases short and J 3 bases short, with 16 bases between. Germline CDR1 reads LNHDA; CDR2 reads SQIVND (reference sequence). The CDR3 contains 15 residues. CDR3: CASTPRGGLKNIQYF. Written as DNA, the CDR3 is TGTGCCAGTACTCCCCGTGGGGGACTCAAAAACATTCAGTACTTC. The whole variable domain, filled in from reference TRBV19 and TRBJ2-4, reads DGGITQSPKYLFRKEGQNVTLSCEQNLNHDAMYWYRQDPGQGLRLIYYSQIVNDFQKGDIAEGYSVSREKKESFPLTVTSAQKNPTAFYLCASTPRGGLKNIQYFGAGTRLSVL.

The rearrangement links TRBV4-1 to TRBJ2-3; D perhaps matches TRBD2 (6 bases). This CDR3 contains 14 residues. Germline CDR1 and CDR2: MGHRA and YSYEKL. Deletions cut 0 bases from V and 8 bases from J, with 12 bases between. CDR3 sequence (DNA): TGCGCCAGCAGCCAAGATGCTAGCGAGGGTACGCAGTATTTT. Amino acid sequence: CASSQDASEGTQYF.

The chain links TRBV7-2 to TRBJ2-1; 12 bases agree with TRBD2. There are 15 residues in the CDR3. The V segment lost 1 base and the J segment 9 bases; nucleotides outside the gene matches: 4. CDR1 and CDR2 (germline): SGHTA, FQGNSA. The CDR3 sequence is CASSLVASGRGEQFF. CDR3 sequence (DNA): TGTGCCAGCAGCTTAGTAGCTAGCGGGAGGGGTGAGCAGTTCTTC.

The chain employs TRBV5-5 and TRBJ2-5; D might be TRBD2 (5 bases). Trimming took off 5 bases at V and 2 bases at J, with 10 bases between the two ends. The CDR3 length is 13 residues. Germline V lookup: CDR1 SGHKS, CDR2 YYEKEE (reference sequence). CDR3 in amino acids: CASSTGSQETQYF. CDR3 in DNA: TGTGCCAGCAGTACGGGGTCGCAAGAGACCCAGTACTTC.

The chain is built from TRBV15 and TRBJ1-5; 8 bases are shared with TRBD1. CDR3 size: 15 residues. In germline, CDR1 is LNHNV, CDR2 YYDKDF (reference sequence). V lost 5 bases and J lost 7; bases outside the gene matches: 10. The CDR3 loop reads CATSLGQGRRQPQHF. As DNA, the CDR3 is TGTGCCACCAGCTTAGGACAGGGACGGAGACAGCCCCAGCATTTT.

The chain has TRBV9 and TRBJ2-3; 7 bases are a match to TRBD2. V shed 5 bases, J shed 2 bases, and the junction held 5 bases outside the gene matches. CDR3 length equals 14 residues. Germline V gene lookup returns CDR1 SGDLS and CDR2 YYNGEE. CDR3 sequence reads: CASSEAGTTDTQYF. DNA of the CDR3: TGTGCCAGCAGTGAAGCGGGGACCACAGATACGCAGTATTTT. Together with reference TRBV9 and TRBJ2-3, the CDR3 gives the full variable domain: DSGVTQTPKHLITATGQRVTLRCSPRSGDLSVYWYQQSLDQGLQFLIQYYNGEERAKGNILERFSAQQFPDLHSELNLSSLELGDSALYFCASSEAGTTDTQYFGPGTRLTVL.

This clone was observed a single time. This chain connects TRBV7-9 to TRBJ1-1, with D possibly matching TRBD1 (6 bases). V lost 5 bases and J lost 0, with 10 bases in between. The CDR3 spans 14 residues. CDR1 SEHNR and CDR2 FQNEAQ come from the germline V gene (reference sequence). The CDR3 DNA is TGTGCCAGCAGCGCGGACAGTCTGAACACTGAAGCTTTCTTT. Translating it yields CASSADSLNTEAFF.

This chain joins TRBV7-8 and TRBJ1-3; 9 bases agree with TRBD1. V shed 6 bases, J shed 3 bases, and the junction held 3 bases outside the gene matches. Germline assignment: CDR1 SGHVS and CDR2 FQNEAQ. The CDR3 sequence is 14 residues long. The CDR3 DNA reads TGTGCCAGCAGACAGGGGGCGAATGGAAACACCATATATTTT. Translated: CASRQGANGNTIYF. Full variable domain (outside the CDR3, taken from reference TRBV7-8 and TRBJ1-3): GAGVSQSPRYKVAKRGQDVALRCDPISGHVSLFWYQQALGQGPEFLTYFQNEAQLDKSGLPSDRFFAERPEGSVSTLKIQRTQQEDSAVYLCASRQGANGNTIYFGEGSWLTVV.